This T cell receptor (beta chain) was identified during a study of shared clonotypes between healthy human individuals. Looking at the study overall: Plates per donor: three CD4 naive, three CD4 memory, two CD8 naive, one CD8 memory.

Turning to this clone: What it binds is unknown.

Trimming pared 1 base from V and 3 bases from J, leaving 12 bases between. This CDR3 has 15 residues. CDR1 is LNHDA and CDR2 is SQIVND in the germline V gene (reference sequence). The data were produced by immunoSEQ multiplex PCR, yet TCRdb's version contains in-frame clones alone and is incomplete. This table holds more than 2 million clones, 85% to 95% found once. Overall study findings and caveats: Clonotype sharing across a handful of donors was observed for 4% to 6.5% of naive CD4 clonotypes. Generally, estimated richness proved larger in naive subsets than it did in memory subsets.

The chain employs TRBV19 and TRBJ1-2; D unclear. The clonotype comes from a man between 18 and 35 years old in good health. The sequencing sample was made of naive CD4+ T cells sorted from blood. The sample's subset: CD45RA+ positively selected. CDR3 region: CASSIGPGGYYGYTF. Written as DNA, the CDR3 is TGTGCCAGTAGTATAGGTCCAGGAGGTTACTATGGCTACACCTTC.